Listed below are T cell receptor beta chains from one sample, sequenced in a study of CD8+ T cells in alopecia areata. TCRdb's table, derived via immunoSEQ multiplex PCR, lists solely in-frame clones and lacks some. The table records approximately 99,000 clones, approximately 63% of them present only once. The material sequenced was CD8+ T cells sorted from blood. The receptor source for this set is a human donor in good health. The conserved cysteine and the conserved F or W are not part of the CDR3 here.

J | V | CDR3
TRBJ2-7 | TRBV6-1 | ASLQGYEQY
TRBJ2-6 | TRBV7-9 | ASSPSLSSSGANVLT
TRBJ2-2 | TRBV6-1 | ASSPTGSTGELF
TRBJ1-5 | TRBV6-1 | ASSALKGRHQPQH
TRBJ1-2 | TRBV20-1 | SAHSGGYT
TRBJ1-2 | TRBV4-1 | ASSRGTDFRGYT
TRBJ2-5 | TRBV2 | ASSEVRGRHETQY
TRBJ1-2 | TRBV29-1 | SVGGTGYT
TRBJ1-2 | TRBV5-4 | ASRNGRGRNYGYT
TRBJ1-2 | TRBV4-1 | ASSQVTPEGYT
TRBJ1-1 | TRBV15 | ATSSSDRAWGTEAF
TRBJ1-6 | TRBV9 | ASSGGPIPGPLH
TRBJ2-1 | TRBV4-2 | ASSQDTGSYNEQF
TRBJ2-5 | TRBV6-5 | ASSFALGLETQY
TRBJ1-6 | TRBV9 | ASSVGIGGNSPLH
TRBJ2-1 | TRBV7-9 | ASSSTSGGYNEQF
TRBJ2-5 | TRBV7-9 | ASSPTAQETQY
TRBJ1-2 | TRBV9 | ASSVLSRGLPYGYT
TRBJ2-7 | TRBV2 | ASTDGSYEQY
TRBJ2-5 | TRBV11-2 | ASSWTGLSPETQY
TRBJ1-1 | TRBV9 | ASSFSGGGTEAF
TRBJ2-7 | TRBV27 | ASSLASYSYEQY
TRBJ2-2 | TRBV9 | ASSVETSGDTGELF
TRBJ2-3 | TRBV18 | ASSPGPTTGHTDTQY
TRBJ2-1 | TRBV2 | ASSVRDDYNEQF